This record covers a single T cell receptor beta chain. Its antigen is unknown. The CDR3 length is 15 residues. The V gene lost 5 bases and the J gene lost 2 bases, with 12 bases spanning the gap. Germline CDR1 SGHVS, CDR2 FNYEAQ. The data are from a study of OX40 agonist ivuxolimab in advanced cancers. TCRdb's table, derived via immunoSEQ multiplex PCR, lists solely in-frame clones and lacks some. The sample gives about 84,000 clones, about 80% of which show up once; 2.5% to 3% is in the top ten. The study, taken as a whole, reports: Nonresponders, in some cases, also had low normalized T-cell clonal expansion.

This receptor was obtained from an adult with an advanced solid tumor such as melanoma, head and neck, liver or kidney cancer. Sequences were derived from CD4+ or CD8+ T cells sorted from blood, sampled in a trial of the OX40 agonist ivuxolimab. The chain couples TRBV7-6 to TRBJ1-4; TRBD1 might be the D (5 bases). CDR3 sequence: CASSPIGGTNEKLFF. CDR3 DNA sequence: TGTGCCAGCAGCCCCATCGGGGGGACTAATGAAAAACTGTTTTTT. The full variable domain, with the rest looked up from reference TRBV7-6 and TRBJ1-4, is GAGVSQSPRYKVTKRGQDVALRCDPISGHVSLYWYRQALGQGPEFLTYFNYEAQQDKSGLPNDRFSAERPEGSISTLTIQRTEQRDSAMYRCASSPIGGTNEKLFFGSGTQLSVL.